These T cell receptor beta chains were read from a single sample in a study of T cell changes during pregnancy in multiple sclerosis. The data were produced by immunoSEQ multiplex PCR, yet TCRdb's version contains in-frame clones alone and is incomplete. This sample yields approximately 46,000 clones, of which roughly nine tenths are seen a single time; about 1.2% belongs to the top ten. Sequencing was performed on CD4+ T cells from peripheral blood mononuclear cells, taken after pregnancy. The receptors were gathered from a female donor with multiple sclerosis, enrolled in a pregnancy study. CDR3s include the opening cysteine and the closing phenylalanine or tryptophan. The order of the fields is V gene, CDR3 length, CDR3 protein.

TRBV2,12,CASSMRVAEAFF
TRBV30,12,CAWSVSENIQYF
TRBV7-3,15,CASSFGSSGANVLTF
TRBV29-1,15,CSVGASGRAGETQYF
TRBV6-5,15,CASSYGGTGGSGYTF
TRBV5-4,16,CASSTAGLAGYNEQFF
TRBV9,19,CASSVAFTAGTGVGETQYF
TRBV28,15,CASSPPSGLEREQYF
TRBV28,15,CASSSAELAGQPQHF
TRBV28,14,CASSLGGGNQPQHF
TRBV12-5,17,CASGLVLRESITGELFF
TRBV11-2,17,CASSLVFPSPSAETQYF
TRBV28,14,CASWTSGAYNEQFF
TRBV27,14,CASSLQGGSYEQYF
TRBV28,12,CATQVSNYGYTF
TRBV6-5,13,CASSYSMSTPQHF
TRBV6-4,16,CASRGWGRKDGQPQHF
TRBV19,14,CASTPQGSKNIQYF
TRBV29-1,16,CSTEGQSDSGANVLTF
TRBV28,12,CASEGSSDTQYF
TRBV27,14,CATTGLAGGSKQFF
TRBV6-5,13,CASSYRSTNGYTF
TRBV30,14,CACGLGTGGYEQYF
TRBV7-3,15,CASSVGQVKSDTQYF